This entry concerns a single T cell receptor (beta chain). Researchers ran the PCR with 60 Vbeta and 13 Jbeta primers. Sequencing was performed with immunoSEQ multiplex PCR; in TCRdb, only in-frame clones are kept and a portion is missing. Recorded for this sample: under 70,000 clones. The data were obtained in a study of cytomegalovirus exposure and HLA in healthy donors. Germline CDR1 LGHNA, CDR2 YSLEER. The V gene lost 0 bases and the J gene lost 10 bases, with 13 bases spanning the gap. The CDR3 spans 14 residues. The sequenced material came from PBMCs. The chain has TRBV4-3 and TRBJ2-1, with a possible D match to TRBD2 (6 bases). The TCR sequence derives from a man aged 50 to 59 in good health and CMV-seropositive. The CDR3, as DNA: TGCGCCAGCAGCCAAGAGTCGGCGGCGGGAGAGCAGTTCTTC. It yields the protein CASSQESAAGEQFF.